The entry that follows covers one T cell receptor beta chain sequence. This sample is part of a study of patients and donors after allogeneic stem cell transplantation. TCRdb used MiXCR to reprocess the RT-PCR reads, holding one entry per CDR3 protein. The table has some 880,000 distinct CDR3 sequences, about a sixth seen once. This CDR3 has 16 residues. Trimming took 0 bases from V and 4 from J; bases not matched to a gene: 4. Germline-derived CDR1 and CDR2 are LGHNA and YSLEER. This receptor was obtained from a human donor who was either an allogeneic HSCT recipient or a stem cell or donor lymphocyte infusion donor (not recorded which). It is not recorded whose cells these are; they may come from a transplant donor. The chain uses TRBV4-3 and TRBJ2-1, with TRBD1 matching 9 bases. Sequencing was performed on blood, either unsorted or a sorted T cell fraction (not recorded which). CDR3 sequence (DNA): TGCGCCAGCAGCCAAGATTTAGGACAGGGGTACAATGAGCAGTTCTTC. This encodes CASSQDLGQGYNEQFF.